The clone carrying this T cell receptor beta chain was observed a handful of times. Its antigen is unidentified. This entry comes from a study of T-cell memory formation after mild COVID-19. Overall study results and limits: There were some responding clones in pre-infection memory, which suggested that cross-reactive memory had joined.

The CDR3 contains 13 residues. The germline V gene has CDR1 MGHDK and CDR2 SYGVNS. V shed 6 bases and J 7 bases; nucleotides not matched to a gene: 6. TCRdb re-called the 5' RACE reads through MiXCR, storing one row per CDR3 protein. This table holds approximately 490,000 distinct CDR3 sequences, 20% found once. The chain employs TRBV25-1 and TRBJ1-2; 9 bases are shared with TRBD1. The origin of this receptor is an adult woman who had mild COVID-19 (a few samples of this study predate the infection). Cell type and time point are not known. The specimen sequenced was PBMCs or a T cell subset sorted from them (not recorded which). The CDR3 DNA sequence: TGTGCCAGCAGAACACAGGGGGCCGGTGGCTACACCTTC. Translation gives CASRTQGAGGYTF.